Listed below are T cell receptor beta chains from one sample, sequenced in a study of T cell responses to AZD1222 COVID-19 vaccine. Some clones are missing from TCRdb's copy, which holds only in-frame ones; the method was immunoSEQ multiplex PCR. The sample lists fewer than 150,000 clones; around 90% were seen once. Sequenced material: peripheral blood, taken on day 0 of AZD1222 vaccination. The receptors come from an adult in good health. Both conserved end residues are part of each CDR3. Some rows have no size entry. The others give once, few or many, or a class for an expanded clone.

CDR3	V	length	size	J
CAISVGMNTEAFF	TRBV10-3	13	NA	TRBJ1-1
CASSLQTSGGPYTDTQYF	TRBV5-1	18	NA	TRBJ2-3
CASSEGGRRGNQPQHF	TRBV2	16	NA	TRBJ1-5
CASSDQGWGDTEAFF	TRBV3-1/TRBV3-2	15	NA	TRBJ1-1
CASSGQGRTGELFF	TRBV11-1	14	NA	TRBJ2-2
CASSLEGSGYTF	TRBV11-2	12	NA	TRBJ1-2
CASSPGQVVEQYF	TRBV18	13	NA	TRBJ2-7
CASSPLQGQAFF	TRBV18	12	NA	TRBJ1-1
CASSIGAGQVKETQYF	TRBV19	16	NA	TRBJ2-5
CASSQNTEAFF	TRBV12-3/TRBV12-4	11	NA	TRBJ1-1
CASSFGTPNYGYTF	TRBV5-8	14	NA	TRBJ1-2
CASSSFGSNQPQHF	TRBV27	14	NA	TRBJ1-5
CASRSSGGSNYGYTF	TRBV11-2	15	NA	TRBJ1-2
CASSLGLTEAFF	TRBV12-3/TRBV12-4	12	NA	TRBJ1-1
CASNYYNEQFF	TRBV2	11	NA	TRBJ2-1
CASSVAVGSSKNEQFF	TRBV9	16	NA	TRBJ2-1
CASRFGNQPNYGYTF	TRBV12-2	15	once	TRBJ1-2
CAWSINEQFF	TRBV30	10	NA	TRBJ2-1
CASSAQDSSPLHF	TRBV2	13	NA	TRBJ1-6